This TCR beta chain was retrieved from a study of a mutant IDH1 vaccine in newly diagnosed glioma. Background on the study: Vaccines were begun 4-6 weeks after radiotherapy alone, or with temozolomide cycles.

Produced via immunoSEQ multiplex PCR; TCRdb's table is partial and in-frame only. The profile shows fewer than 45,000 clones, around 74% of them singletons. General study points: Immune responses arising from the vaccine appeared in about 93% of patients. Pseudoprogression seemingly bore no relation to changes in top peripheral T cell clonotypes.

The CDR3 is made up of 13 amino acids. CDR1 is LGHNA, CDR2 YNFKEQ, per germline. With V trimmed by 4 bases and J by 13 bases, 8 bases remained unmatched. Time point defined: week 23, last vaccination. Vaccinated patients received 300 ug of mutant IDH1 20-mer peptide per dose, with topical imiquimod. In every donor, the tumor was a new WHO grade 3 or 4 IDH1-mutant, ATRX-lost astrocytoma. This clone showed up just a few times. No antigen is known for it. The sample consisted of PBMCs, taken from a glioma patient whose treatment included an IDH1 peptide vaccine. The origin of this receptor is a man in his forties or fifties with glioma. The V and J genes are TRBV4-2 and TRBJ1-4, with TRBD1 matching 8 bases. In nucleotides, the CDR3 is TGTGCCAGCAGCCCCCCGACAGGGGAGGTACTGTTTTTT. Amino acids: CASSPPTGEVLFF.